Reported below is one TCR beta chain. Per the germline V gene, CDR1 is MGHRA and CDR2 is YSYEKL. This CDR3 region has 11 residues. V gave up 7 bases and J gave up 7 bases, with 10 bases separating them. The method was immunoSEQ multiplex PCR; TCRdb's version includes in-frame clones alone and lacks a portion of them. The sample gives 200,000 to 250,000 clones, about four fifths of which show up once; 1.3% is in the top ten. The data stem from a study of blood T cell repertoires in COVID-19. The V call is TRBV4-1, the J call TRBJ1-2, with a tentative D call TRBD1 (5 bases). This sequence originates from a woman between 40 and 50 years old with acute COVID-19. Sequencing was done on a sample of PBMCs or T cells enriched from blood (not recorded which). The CDR3 nucleotides are TGCGCCAGCACTGGAGGGACTGGCTACACCTTC. It translates to CASTGGTGYTF.